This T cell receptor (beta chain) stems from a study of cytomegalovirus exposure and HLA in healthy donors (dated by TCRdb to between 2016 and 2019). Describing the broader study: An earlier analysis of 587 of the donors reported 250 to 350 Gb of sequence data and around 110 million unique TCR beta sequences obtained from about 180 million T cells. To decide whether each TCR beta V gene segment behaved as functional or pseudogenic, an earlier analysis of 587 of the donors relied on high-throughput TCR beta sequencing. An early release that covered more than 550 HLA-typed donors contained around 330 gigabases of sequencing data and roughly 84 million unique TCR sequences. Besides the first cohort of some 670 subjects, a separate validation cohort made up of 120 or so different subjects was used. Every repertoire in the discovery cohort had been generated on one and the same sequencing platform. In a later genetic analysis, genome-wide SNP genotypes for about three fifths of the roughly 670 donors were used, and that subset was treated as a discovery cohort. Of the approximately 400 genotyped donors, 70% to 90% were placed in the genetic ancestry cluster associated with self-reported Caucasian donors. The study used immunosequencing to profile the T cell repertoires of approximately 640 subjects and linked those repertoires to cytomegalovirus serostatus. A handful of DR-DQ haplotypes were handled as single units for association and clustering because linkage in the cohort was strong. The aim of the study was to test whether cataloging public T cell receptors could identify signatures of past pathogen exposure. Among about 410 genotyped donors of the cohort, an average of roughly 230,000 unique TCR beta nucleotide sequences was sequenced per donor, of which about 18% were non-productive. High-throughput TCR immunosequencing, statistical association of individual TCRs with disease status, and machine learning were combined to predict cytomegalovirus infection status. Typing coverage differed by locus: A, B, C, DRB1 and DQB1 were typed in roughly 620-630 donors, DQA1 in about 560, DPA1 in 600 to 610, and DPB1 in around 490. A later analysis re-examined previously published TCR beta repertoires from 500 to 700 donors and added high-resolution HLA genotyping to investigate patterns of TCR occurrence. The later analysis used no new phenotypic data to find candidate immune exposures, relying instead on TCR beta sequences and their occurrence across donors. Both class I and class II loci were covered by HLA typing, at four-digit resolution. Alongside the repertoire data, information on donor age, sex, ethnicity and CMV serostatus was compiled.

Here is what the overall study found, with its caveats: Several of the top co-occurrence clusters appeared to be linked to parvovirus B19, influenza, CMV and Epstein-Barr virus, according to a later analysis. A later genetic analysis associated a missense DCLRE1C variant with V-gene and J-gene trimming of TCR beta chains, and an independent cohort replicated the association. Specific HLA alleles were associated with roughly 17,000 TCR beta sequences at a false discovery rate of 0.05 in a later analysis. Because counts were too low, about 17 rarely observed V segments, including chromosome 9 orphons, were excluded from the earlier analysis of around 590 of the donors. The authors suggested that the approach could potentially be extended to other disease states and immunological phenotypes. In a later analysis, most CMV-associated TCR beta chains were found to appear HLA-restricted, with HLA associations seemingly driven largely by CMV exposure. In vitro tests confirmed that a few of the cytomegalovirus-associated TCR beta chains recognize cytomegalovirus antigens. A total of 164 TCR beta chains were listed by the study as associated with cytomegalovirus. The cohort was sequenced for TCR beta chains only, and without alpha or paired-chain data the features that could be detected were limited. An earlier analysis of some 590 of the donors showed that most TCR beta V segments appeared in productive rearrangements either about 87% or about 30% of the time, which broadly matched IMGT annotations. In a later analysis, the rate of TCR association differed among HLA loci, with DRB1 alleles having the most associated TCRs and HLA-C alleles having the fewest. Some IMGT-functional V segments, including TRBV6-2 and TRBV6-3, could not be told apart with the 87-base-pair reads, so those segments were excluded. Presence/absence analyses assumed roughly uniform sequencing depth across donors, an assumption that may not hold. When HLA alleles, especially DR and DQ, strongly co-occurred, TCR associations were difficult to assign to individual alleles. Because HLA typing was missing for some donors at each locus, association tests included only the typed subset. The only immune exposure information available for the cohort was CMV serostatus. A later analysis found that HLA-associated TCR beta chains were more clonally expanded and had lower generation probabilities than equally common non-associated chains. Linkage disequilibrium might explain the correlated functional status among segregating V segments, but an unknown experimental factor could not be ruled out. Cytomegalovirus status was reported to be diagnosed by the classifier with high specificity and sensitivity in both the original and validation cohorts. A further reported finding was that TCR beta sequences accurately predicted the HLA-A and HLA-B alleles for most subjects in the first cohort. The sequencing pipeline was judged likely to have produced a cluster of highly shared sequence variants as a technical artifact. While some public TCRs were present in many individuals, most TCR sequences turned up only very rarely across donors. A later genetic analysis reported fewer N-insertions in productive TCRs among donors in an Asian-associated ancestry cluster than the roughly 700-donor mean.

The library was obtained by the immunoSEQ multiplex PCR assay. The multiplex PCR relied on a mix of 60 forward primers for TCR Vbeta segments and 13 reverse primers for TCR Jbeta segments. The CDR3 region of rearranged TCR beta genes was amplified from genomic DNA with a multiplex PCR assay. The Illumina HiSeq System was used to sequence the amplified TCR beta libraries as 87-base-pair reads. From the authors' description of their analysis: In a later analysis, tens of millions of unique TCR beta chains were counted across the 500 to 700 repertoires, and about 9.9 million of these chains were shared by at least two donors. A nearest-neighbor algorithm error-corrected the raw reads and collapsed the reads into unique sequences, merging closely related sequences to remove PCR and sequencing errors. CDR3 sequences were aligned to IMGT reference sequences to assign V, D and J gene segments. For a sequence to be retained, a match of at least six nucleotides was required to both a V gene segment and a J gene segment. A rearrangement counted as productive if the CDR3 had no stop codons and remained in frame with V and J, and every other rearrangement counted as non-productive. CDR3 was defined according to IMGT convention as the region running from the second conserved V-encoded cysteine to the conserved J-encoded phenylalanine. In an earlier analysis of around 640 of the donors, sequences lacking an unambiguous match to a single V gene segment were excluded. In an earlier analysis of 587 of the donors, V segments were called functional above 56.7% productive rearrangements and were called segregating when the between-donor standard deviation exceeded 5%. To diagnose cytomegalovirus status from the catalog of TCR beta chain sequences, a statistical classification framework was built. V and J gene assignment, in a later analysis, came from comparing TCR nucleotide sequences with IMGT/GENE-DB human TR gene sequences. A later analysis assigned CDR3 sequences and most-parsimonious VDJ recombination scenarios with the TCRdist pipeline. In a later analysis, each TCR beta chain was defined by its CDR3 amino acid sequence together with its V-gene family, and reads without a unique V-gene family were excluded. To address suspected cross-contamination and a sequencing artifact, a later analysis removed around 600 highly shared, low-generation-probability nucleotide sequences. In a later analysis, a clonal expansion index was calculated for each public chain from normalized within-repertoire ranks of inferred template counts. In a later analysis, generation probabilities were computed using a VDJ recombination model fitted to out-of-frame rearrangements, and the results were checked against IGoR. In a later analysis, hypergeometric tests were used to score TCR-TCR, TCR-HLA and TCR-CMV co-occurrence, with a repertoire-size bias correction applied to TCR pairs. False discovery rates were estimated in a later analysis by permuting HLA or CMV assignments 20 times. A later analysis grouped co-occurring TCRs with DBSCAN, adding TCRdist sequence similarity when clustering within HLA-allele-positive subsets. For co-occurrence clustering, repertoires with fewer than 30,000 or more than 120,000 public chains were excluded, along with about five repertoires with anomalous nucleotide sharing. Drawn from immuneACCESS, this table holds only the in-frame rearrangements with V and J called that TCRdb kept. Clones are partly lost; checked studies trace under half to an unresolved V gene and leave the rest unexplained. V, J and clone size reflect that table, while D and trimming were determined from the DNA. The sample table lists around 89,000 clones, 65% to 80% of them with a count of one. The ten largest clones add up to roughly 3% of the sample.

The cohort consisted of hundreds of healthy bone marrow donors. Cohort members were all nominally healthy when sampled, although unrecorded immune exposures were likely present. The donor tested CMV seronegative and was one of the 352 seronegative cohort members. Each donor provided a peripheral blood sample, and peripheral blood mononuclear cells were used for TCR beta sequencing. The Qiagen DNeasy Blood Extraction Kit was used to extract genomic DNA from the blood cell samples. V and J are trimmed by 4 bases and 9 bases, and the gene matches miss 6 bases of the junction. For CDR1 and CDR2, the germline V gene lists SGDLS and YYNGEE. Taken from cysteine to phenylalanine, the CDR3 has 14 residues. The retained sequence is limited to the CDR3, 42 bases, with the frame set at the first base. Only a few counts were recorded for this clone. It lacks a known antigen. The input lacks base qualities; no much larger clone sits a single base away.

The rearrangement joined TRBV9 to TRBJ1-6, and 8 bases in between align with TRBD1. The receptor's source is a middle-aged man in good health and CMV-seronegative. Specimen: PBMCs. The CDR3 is CASSPSGGVSPLHF. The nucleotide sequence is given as TGTGCCAGCAGCCCCTCAGGGGGCGTTTCACCCCTCCACTTT.